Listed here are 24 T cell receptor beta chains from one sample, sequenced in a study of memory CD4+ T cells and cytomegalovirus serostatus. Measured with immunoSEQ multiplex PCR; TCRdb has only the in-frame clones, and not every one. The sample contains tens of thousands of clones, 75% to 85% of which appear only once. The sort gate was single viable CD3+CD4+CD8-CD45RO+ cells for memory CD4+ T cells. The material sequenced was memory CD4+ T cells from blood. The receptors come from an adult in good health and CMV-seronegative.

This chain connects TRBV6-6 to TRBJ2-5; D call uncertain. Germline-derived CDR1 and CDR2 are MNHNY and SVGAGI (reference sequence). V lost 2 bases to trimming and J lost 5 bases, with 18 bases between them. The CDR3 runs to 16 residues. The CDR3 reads CASSYGTERMRETQYF. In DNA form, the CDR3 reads TGTGCCAGCAGTTACGGTACGGAGAGGATGCGGGAGACCCAGTACTTC.

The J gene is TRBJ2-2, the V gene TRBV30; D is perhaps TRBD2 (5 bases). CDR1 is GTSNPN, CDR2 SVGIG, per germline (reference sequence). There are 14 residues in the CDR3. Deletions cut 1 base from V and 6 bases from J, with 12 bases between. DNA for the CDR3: TGTGCCTGGAGTGGGGTCGGGAAGGCCGGGGAGCTGTTTTTT. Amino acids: CAWSGVGKAGELFF.

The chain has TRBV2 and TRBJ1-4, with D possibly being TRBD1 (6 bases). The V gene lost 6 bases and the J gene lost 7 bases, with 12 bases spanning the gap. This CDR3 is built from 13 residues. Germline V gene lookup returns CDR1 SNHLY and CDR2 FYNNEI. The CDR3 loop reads CASRMGAGEKLFF. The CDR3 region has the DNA TGTGCCAGCAGAATGGGGGCGGGTGAAAAACTGTTTTTT.

CDR3 nucleotide sequence: TGCGCCAGCAGCAATACCGACAGGGATACCGGGGAGCTGTTTTTT. This encodes CASSNTDRDTGELFF. This rearrangement joins TRBV5-1 to TRBJ2-2; 7 nucleotides line up with TRBD1. The CDR3 is made up of 15 amino acids. J was trimmed by 5 bases and V by 4 bases; bases with no gene match: 8. Germline CDR1 reads SGHRS; CDR2 reads YFSETQ.

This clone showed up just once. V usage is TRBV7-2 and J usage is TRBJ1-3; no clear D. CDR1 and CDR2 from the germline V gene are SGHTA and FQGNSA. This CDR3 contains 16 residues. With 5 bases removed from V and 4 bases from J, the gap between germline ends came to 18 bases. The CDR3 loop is CASSPQRRLGGNTIYF. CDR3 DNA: TGTGCCAGCAGCCCCCAACGCCGGCTGGGAGGAAACACCATATATTTT. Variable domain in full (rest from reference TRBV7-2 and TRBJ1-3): GAGVSQSPSNKVTEKGKDVELRCDPISGHTALYWYRQSLGQGLEFLIYFQGNSAPDKSGLPSDRFSAERTGGSVSTLTIQRTQQEDSAVYLCASSPQRRLGGNTIYFGEGSWLTVV.

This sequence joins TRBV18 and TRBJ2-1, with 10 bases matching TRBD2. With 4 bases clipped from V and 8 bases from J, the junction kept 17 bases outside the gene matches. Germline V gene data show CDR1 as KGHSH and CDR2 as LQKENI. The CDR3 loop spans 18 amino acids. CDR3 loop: CASSRASGSTPPFYEQFF. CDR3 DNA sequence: TGTGCCAGCTCACGGGCTAGCGGGAGTACCCCTCCATTCTATGAGCAGTTCTTC.

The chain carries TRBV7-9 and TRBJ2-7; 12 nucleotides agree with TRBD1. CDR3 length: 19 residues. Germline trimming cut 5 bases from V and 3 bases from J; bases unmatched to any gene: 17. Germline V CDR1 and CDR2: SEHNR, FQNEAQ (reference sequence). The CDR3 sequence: CASSPDPGQGAKRGYEQYF. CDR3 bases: TGTGCCAGCAGCCCCGACCCGGGACAGGGGGCGAAAAGAGGCTACGAGCAGTACTTC.

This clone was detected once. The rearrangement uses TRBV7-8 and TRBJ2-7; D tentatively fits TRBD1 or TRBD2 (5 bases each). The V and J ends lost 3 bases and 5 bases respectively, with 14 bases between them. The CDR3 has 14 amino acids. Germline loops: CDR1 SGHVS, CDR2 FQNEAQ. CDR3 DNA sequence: TGTGCCAGCAGCTTCCTAGCCTCGGGACACGAGCAGTACTTC. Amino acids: CASSFLASGHEQYF. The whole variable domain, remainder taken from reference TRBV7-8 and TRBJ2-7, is GAGVSQSPRYKVAKRGQDVALRCDPISGHVSLFWYQQALGQGPEFLTYFQNEAQLDKSGLPSDRFFAERPEGSVSTLKIQRTQQEDSAVYLCASSFLASGHEQYFGPGTRLTVT.

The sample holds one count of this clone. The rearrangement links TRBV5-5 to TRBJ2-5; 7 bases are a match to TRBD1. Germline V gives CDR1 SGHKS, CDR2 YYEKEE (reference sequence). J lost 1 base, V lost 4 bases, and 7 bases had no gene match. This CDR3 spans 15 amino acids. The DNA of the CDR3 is TGTGCCAGCAGCCACGGGACAGCCCTCCAAGAGACCCAGTACTTC. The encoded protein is CASSHGTALQETQYF.

DNA of the CDR3: TGTGCCTGGAGTGGACTGGGCAGCAGGGTAGATACGCAGTATTTT. Protein: CAWSGLGSRVDTQYF. This chain links TRBV30 with TRBJ2-3; D may be TRBD1 (5 bases). Per germline, CDR1 GTSNPN and CDR2 SVGIG (reference sequence). Trimming stripped 1 base from V and 5 bases from J, with 16 bases between. CDR3 length: 15 amino acids.

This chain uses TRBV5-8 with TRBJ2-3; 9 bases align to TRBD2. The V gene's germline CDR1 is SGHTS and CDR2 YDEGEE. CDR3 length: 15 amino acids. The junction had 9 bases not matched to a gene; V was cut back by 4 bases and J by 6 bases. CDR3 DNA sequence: TGTGCCAGCAGCGCCCCGGGACTAGCCAGCGATACGCAGTATTTT. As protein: CASSAPGLASDTQYF. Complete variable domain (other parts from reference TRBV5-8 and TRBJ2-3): EAGVTQSPTHLIKTRGQQATLRCSPISGHTSVYWYQQALGLGLQFLLWYDEGEERNRGNFPPRFSGRQFPNYSSELNVNALELEDSALYLCASSAPGLASDTQYFGPGTRLTVL.

The CDR3 bases are TGCGCCAGCAGCCAAGACTGGTACAGAACCCAGTACTTC. As protein: CASSQDWYRTQYF. The J gene is TRBJ2-5, the V gene TRBV4-1; no clear D. This CDR3 is 13 amino acids long. Germline CDR1 and CDR2: MGHRA and YSYEKL. V was shortened by 0 bases and J by 8 bases, with 10 bases between the two germline ends.

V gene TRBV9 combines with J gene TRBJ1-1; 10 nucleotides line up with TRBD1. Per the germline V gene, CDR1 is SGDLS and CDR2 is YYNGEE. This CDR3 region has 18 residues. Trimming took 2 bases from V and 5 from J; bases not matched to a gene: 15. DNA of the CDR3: TGTGCCAGCAGCGTGGGGGACAGGGGTGGCTCACTCTGGACTGAAGCTTTCTTT. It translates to CASSVGDRGGSLWTEAFF.

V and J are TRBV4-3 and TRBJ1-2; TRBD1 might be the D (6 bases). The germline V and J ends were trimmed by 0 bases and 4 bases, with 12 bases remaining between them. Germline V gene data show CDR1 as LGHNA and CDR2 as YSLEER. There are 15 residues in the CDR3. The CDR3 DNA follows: TGCGCCAGCAGCCAAGATAGGGGGGTGAGCTATGGCTACACCTTC. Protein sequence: CASSQDRGVSYGYTF.

DNA of the CDR3: TGTGCCAGCAGTTCACAGGGGATCTCTGGAAACACCATATATTTT. Protein sequence: CASSSQGISGNTIYF. The V gene is TRBV6-5, the J gene TRBJ1-3; 7 nucleotides match TRBD1. Germline V gives CDR1 MNHEY, CDR2 SVGAGI. The J segment lost 0 bases and the V segment lost 4 bases, leaving 3 bases of the junction unmatched. The CDR3 covers 15 residues.

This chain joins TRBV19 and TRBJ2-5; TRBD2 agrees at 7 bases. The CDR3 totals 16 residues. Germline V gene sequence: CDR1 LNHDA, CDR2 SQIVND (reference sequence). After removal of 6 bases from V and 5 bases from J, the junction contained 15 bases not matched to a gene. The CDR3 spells CASSPTSANALETQYF. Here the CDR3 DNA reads TGTGCCAGTAGCCCAACTAGCGCGAATGCTTTGGAGACCCAGTACTTC.

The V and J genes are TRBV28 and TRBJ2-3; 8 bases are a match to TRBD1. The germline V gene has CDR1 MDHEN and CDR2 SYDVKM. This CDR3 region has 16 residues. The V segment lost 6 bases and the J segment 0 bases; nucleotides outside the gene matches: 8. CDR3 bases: TGTGCCAGCAGCCCCCGGACAGGGCGTAGCACAGATACGCAGTATTTT. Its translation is CASSPRTGRSTDTQYF.

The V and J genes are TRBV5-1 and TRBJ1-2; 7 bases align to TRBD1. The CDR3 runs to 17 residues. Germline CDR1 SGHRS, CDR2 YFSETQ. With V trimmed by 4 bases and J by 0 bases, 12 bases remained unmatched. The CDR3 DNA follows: TGCGCCAGCAGCCACAGGGGCCTTGACCCATCTAACTATGGCTACACCTTC. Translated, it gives CASSHRGLDPSNYGYTF.

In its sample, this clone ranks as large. CDR3 in amino acids: CASKRGINYGYTF. Written as DNA, the CDR3 is TGTGCCAGCAAGAGGGGGATCAACTATGGCTACACCTTC. The chain employs TRBV11-2 and TRBJ1-2; TRBD1 is a possible D gene (6 bases). Germline V gives CDR1 SGHAT, CDR2 FQNNGV. The CDR3 sequence is 13 residues long. Trimming took 7 bases from V and 2 from J, leaving 11 bases between them.

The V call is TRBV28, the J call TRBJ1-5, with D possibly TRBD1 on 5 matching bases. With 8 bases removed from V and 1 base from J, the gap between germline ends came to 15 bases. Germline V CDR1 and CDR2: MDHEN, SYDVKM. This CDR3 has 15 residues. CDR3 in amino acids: CASDSGGLSNQPQHF. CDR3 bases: TGTGCCAGCGACAGTGGGGGTTTGAGCAATCAGCCCCAGCATTTT.

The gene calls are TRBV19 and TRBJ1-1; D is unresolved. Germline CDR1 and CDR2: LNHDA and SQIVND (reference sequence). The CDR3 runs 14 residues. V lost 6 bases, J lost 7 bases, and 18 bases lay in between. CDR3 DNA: TGTGCCAGTAGCTACAAGAGAAGCGGCCTTGAAGCTTTCTTT. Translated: CASSYKRSGLEAFF.

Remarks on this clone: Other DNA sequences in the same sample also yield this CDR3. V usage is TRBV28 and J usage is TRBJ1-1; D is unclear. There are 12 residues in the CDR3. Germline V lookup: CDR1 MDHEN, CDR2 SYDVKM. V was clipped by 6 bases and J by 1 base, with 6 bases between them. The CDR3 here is CASRLGNTEAFF. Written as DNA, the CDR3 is TGTGCCAGCAGGCTCGGGAACACTGAAGCTTTCTTT.

This CDR3 is CASSYGSDYSGNTIYF. As DNA, the CDR3 is TGTGCCAGCAGTTACGGCTCGGATTACTCTGGAAACACCATATATTTT. J is TRBJ1-3 and V is TRBV6-6, with no clear D. The CDR3 is 16 residues long. CDR1 and CDR2 from the germline V gene are MNHNY and SVGAGI (reference sequence). Trimming removed 2 bases at V and 0 bases at J, with 11 bases between.

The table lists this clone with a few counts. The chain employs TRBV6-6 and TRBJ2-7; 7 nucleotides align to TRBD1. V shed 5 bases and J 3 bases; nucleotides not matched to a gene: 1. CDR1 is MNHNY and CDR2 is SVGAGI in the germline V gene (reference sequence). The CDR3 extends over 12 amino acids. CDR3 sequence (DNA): TGTGCCAGCAGTGCAGGGGGCTACGAGCAGTACTTC. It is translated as CASSAGGYEQYF.